This TCR beta chain was captured in a study of cytomegalovirus exposure and HLA in healthy donors (dated by TCRdb to about 2017). For the study in its entirety: An earlier analysis of 587 of the donors reported under 300 Gb of sequence data and 90 million to 120 million unique TCR beta sequences obtained from approximately 180 million T cells. Using immunosequencing, the study profiled T cell repertoires from about 610 subjects and related those repertoires to cytomegalovirus serostatus. Genome-wide SNP genotypes for about 65% of the roughly 670 donors were used in a later genetic analysis, which treated that subset as a discovery cohort. A later analysis re-examined previously published TCR beta repertoires from roughly 720 donors and added high-resolution HLA genotyping to investigate patterns of TCR occurrence. Because of strong linkage in the cohort, roughly five DR-DQ haplotypes were treated as single units for association and clustering. An earlier analysis of about 600 of the donors used high-throughput TCR beta sequencing to judge whether each TCR beta V gene segment behaved as functional or pseudogenic. Alongside the repertoire data, information on donor age, sex, ethnicity and CMV serostatus was compiled. An early release covering roughly 600 HLA-typed donors comprised approximately 300 gigabases of sequencing data and around 85 million unique TCR sequences. The number of typed donors differed by locus: 629-630 for A, B, C, DRB1 and DQB1; 522 for DQA1; approximately 610 for DPA1; and about 450 for DPB1. Besides the first cohort of under 700 subjects, a separate validation cohort made up of 95 to 150 different subjects was used. The aim of the study was to test whether cataloging public T cell receptors could identify signatures of past pathogen exposure. All discovery cohort repertoires had been generated on a single sequencing platform. In the later analysis, no new phenotypic data were used to find candidate immune exposures; instead, reliance was placed on TCR beta sequences and their occurrence across donors. To predict cytomegalovirus infection status, the study combined high-throughput TCR immunosequencing, statistical association of individual TCRs with disease status, and machine learning. HLA typing covered class I and class II loci at four-digit resolution. Among the approximately 430 genotyped donors, around 81% belonged to the genetic ancestry cluster associated with self-reported Caucasian donors. On average, about 240,000 unique TCR beta nucleotide sequences were sequenced per donor among roughly 430 genotyped donors of the cohort, with roughly 19% of those sequences being non-productive. The paper's findings and limits, for the study overall: Broadly in line with IMGT annotations, most TCR beta V segments showed up in productive rearrangements about 87% or about 30% of the time in an earlier analysis of 450 to 750 of the donors. In this cohort, only TCR beta chains were sequenced, and detectable features were limited by the absence of alpha or paired-chain data. HLA typing was unavailable for some donors at each locus, so association tests used only the typed subset. The only immune exposure information available for the cohort was CMV serostatus. The study gave a list of under 200 TCR beta chains associated with cytomegalovirus. Linkage disequilibrium might explain the correlated functional status among segregating V segments, but an unknown experimental factor could not be ruled out. Sequencing depth was assumed to be roughly uniform across donors in the presence/absence analyses, though that assumption may not hold. Because counts were too low, fewer than 20 rarely observed V segments, including chromosome 9 orphons, were excluded from the earlier analysis of several hundred of the donors. A later genetic analysis reported fewer N-insertions in productive TCRs among donors in an Asian-associated ancestry cluster than the roughly 670-donor mean. In a later analysis, HLA-associated TCR beta chains were found to be more clonally expanded and to have lower generation probabilities than equally common non-associated chains. The 87-base-pair reads could not distinguish some IMGT-functional V segments, including TRBV6-2 and TRBV6-3, so those segments were excluded. A later analysis associated some 17,000 TCR beta sequences with specific HLA alleles at a false discovery rate of 0.05. A later analysis reported that several top co-occurrence clusters appeared linked to parvovirus B19, influenza, CMV and Epstein-Barr virus. A few of the identified cytomegalovirus-associated TCR beta chains were confirmed in vitro to be specific for cytomegalovirus antigens. Across donors, most TCR sequences were observed very rarely, whereas some public TCRs were present in many individuals. A later analysis found that most CMV-associated TCR beta chains appeared HLA-restricted, with HLA associations seemingly driven largely by CMV exposure. A later genetic analysis associated a missense DCLRE1C variant with V-gene and J-gene trimming of TCR beta chains, and an independent cohort replicated the association. A cluster of highly shared sequence variants was judged likely to be a technical artifact of the sequencing pipeline. A further reported finding was that TCR beta sequences accurately predicted the HLA-A and HLA-B alleles for most subjects in the first cohort. The authors suggested that the approach could potentially be generalized to other disease states and immunological phenotypes. A later analysis found that TCR association rates varied across HLA loci, with DRB1 alleles showing the most associated TCRs and HLA-C alleles the fewest. Strong co-occurrence of HLA alleles, especially DR and DQ, made assigning TCR associations to individual alleles difficult. The classifier was reported to diagnose cytomegalovirus status with high specificity and sensitivity in both the original cohort and the validation cohort.

Regarding this clone: Its target antigen remains unknown. An end of the junction differs from the germline gene, which may be a read error.

The cohort comprised some 680 healthy bone marrow donors. Cohort members were all nominally healthy when sampled, although unrecorded immune exposures were likely present. The donor tested CMV seronegative and was one of the 352 seronegative cohort members. Each donor provided a peripheral blood sample, and peripheral blood mononuclear cells were used for TCR beta sequencing. Genomic DNA was extracted from the blood cell samples with the Qiagen DNeasy Blood Extraction Kit. The library was built by means of the immunoSEQ multiplex PCR assay. The multiplex PCR relied on a mix of 60 forward primers for TCR Vbeta segments and 13 reverse primers for TCR Jbeta segments. Amplification of the CDR3 region of rearranged TCR beta genes was performed with a multiplex PCR assay on genomic DNA. The Illumina HiSeq System was used to sequence the amplified TCR beta libraries as 87-base-pair reads. Processing in the source paper ran as follows. In a later analysis, tens of millions of unique TCR beta chains were counted across the 500 to 850 repertoires, and roughly 10 million of these chains were shared by at least two donors. Raw reads were error-corrected and collapsed into unique sequences by a nearest-neighbor algorithm in which closely related sequences were merged to remove PCR and sequencing errors. To assign V, D and J gene segments, CDR3 sequences were aligned to IMGT reference sequences. For a sequence to be retained, a match of at least six nucleotides to both a V gene segment and a J gene segment was required. A rearrangement counted as productive if the CDR3 had no stop codons and remained in frame with V and J, and every other rearrangement counted as non-productive. Following IMGT convention, CDR3 was defined as the stretch from the second conserved V-encoded cysteine to the conserved J-encoded phenylalanine. In an earlier analysis of roughly 610 of the donors, sequences lacking an unambiguous match to a single V gene segment were excluded. In an earlier analysis of roughly 500 of the donors, V segments were called functional above 56.7% productive rearrangements and were called segregating when the between-donor standard deviation exceeded 5%. A statistical classification framework was built for diagnosing cytomegalovirus status from the catalog of TCR beta chain sequences. In a later analysis, V and J genes were assigned by comparing TCR nucleotide sequences against IMGT/GENE-DB human TR gene sequences. A later analysis assigned CDR3 sequences and most-parsimonious VDJ recombination scenarios with the TCRdist pipeline. In a later analysis, every TCR beta chain was defined by the combination of its CDR3 amino acid sequence and its V-gene family, and reads without a unique V-gene family were dropped. As a way to deal with suspected cross-contamination and a sequencing artifact, a later analysis dropped hundreds of nucleotide sequences that were highly shared and had low generation probability. A later analysis calculated a clonal expansion index for each public chain from normalized within-repertoire ranks of inferred template counts. In a later analysis, generation probabilities were computed using a VDJ recombination model fitted to out-of-frame rearrangements, and the results were checked against IGoR. In a later analysis, hypergeometric tests were used to score TCR-TCR, TCR-HLA and TCR-CMV co-occurrence, with a repertoire-size bias correction applied to TCR pairs. In a later analysis, false discovery rates were estimated by permuting HLA or CMV assignments 20 times. In a later analysis, co-occurring TCRs were grouped using DBSCAN, and TCRdist sequence similarity was added for clustering within HLA-allele-positive subsets. For co-occurrence clustering, repertoires with fewer than 30,000 or more than 120,000 public chains were excluded, along with roughly 5 repertoires with anomalous nucleotide sharing. The table was pulled from immuneACCESS by TCRdb, which kept in-frame rearrangements only. Such tables lose some clones; where checked, under half of the loss comes from unresolved V genes, and the rest has no known cause. V, J and clone size are those of that table, while D and trimming were read from the DNA. The sample records about 150,000 clones, just under 75% of which are singletons. In total, the top ten clones hold 1.5% to 2% of the sample.

From the cysteine up to the phenylalanine, the CDR3 has a length of 13 residues. Here the CDR3 DNA is all that survives: 39 bases in frame from base 1. CDR1 and CDR2 are drawn from the germline V gene (reference sequence): SSHAT, FNYEAQ. This sequence was found in a woman between 18 and 29 years old in good health and CMV-seronegative. The sequence is built from TRBV7-7 and TRBJ2-1; 7 nucleotides in the junction match TRBD2. Sequenced: PBMCs. The DNA sequence is TGTGCTAGCAGCTACACTAGCGATAATGAGCAGTTCTTC. This gives the protein CASSYTSDNEQFF.